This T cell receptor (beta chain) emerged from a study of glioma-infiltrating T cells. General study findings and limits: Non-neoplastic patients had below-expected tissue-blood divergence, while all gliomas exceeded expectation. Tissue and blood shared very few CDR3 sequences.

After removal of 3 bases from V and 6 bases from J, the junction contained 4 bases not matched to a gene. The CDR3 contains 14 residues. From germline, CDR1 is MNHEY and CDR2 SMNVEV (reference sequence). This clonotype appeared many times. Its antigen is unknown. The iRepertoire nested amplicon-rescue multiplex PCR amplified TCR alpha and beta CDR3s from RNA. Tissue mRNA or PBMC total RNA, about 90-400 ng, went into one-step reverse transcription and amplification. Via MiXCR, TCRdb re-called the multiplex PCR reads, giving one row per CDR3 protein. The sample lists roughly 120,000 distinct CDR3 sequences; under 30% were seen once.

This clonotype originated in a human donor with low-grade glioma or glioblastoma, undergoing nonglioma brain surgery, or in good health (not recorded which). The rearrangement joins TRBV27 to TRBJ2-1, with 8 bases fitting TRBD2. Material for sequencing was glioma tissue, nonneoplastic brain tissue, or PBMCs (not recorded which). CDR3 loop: CASSLASGPNEQFF. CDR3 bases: TGTGCCAGCAGTTTGGCTAGCGGGCCCAATGAGCAGTTCTTC.